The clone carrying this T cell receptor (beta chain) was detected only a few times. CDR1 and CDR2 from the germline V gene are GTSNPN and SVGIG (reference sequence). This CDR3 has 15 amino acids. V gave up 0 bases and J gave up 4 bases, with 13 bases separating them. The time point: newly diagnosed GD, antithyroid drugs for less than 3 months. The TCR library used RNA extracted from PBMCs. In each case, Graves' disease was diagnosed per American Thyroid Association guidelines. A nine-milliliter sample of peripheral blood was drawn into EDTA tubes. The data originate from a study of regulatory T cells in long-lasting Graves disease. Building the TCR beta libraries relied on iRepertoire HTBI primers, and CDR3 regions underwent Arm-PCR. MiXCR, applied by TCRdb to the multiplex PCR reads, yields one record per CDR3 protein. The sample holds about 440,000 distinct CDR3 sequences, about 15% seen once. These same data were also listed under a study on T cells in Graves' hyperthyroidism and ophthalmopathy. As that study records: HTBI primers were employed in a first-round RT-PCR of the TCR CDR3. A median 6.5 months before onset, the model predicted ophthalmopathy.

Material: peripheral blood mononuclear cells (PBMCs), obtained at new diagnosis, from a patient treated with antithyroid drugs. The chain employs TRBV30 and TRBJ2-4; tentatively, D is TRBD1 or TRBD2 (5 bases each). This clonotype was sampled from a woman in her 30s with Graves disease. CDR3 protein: CAWSVRRTLKNIQYF. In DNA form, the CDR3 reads TGTGCCTGGAGTGTACGGAGGACACTGAAAAACATTCAGTACTTC.